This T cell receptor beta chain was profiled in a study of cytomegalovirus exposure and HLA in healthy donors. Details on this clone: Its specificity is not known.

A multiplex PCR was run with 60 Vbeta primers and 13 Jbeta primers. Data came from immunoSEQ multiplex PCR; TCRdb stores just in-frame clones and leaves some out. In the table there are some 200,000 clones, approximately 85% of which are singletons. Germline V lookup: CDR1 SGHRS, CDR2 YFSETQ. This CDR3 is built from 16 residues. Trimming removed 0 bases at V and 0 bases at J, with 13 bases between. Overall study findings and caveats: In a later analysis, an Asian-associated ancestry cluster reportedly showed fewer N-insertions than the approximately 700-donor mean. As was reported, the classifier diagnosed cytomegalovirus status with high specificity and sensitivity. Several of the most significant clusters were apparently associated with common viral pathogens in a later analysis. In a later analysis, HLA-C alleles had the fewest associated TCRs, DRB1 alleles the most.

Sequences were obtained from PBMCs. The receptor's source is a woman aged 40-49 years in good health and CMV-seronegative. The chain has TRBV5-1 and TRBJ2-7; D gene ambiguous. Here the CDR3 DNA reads TGCGCCAGCAGCTTGGATCCGGCGGTGGTCTCCTACGAGCAGTACTTC. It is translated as CASSLDPAVVSYEQYF.